The subject of this entry is one T cell receptor (beta chain). The antigen is undetermined. In TCRdb, the reads were re-called with MiXCR into one record per CDR3 protein. The sample has hundreds of thousands of distinct CDR3 sequences, about 28% seen once. The data stem from a study of T cell repertoires in cytomegalovirus infection. Study in general: A matching HLA type, together with CMV infection, was signaled by public TCR beta signatures.

Broader study findings: HLA-C-restricted, CMV-specific TCR beta clonotypes were dominant ex vivo. People with CMV and the relevant HLA were identified by cumulative public TCR beta family frequency.

Trimming removed 1 base from V and 13 bases from J; junction bases left unmatched: 6. The CDR3 is 14 amino acids. Germline V gives CDR1 LNHDA, CDR2 SQIVND (reference sequence). The clonotype comes from a human donor in good health (CMV status not recorded). Some clones in this sample may be carry-over from other donors' samples. Sequencing was performed on cultured PBMCs, taken from culture after CMV antigen stimulation. This chain joins TRBV19 and TRBJ2-1; 11 positions match TRBD2. The CDR3 nucleotides are TGTGCCAGTAGTATAGGACTAGCGGGACATTCACAGTTCTTC. This codes for CASSIGLAGHSQFF.